One T cell receptor beta chain is described in this entry. The data belong to a study of blood T cell repertoires in COVID-19. Study details: Material from acute and convalescent COVID-19 was sourced from the United States, Italy and Spain.

Germline V gene lookup returns CDR1 SGHVS and CDR2 FQNEAQ. The CDR3 sequence is 15 residues long. Trimming removed 3 bases at V and 1 base at J, with 12 bases between. Sequenced by immunoSEQ multiplex PCR; TCRdb stores in-frame clones only, minus some. Among 350,000 to 450,000 clones listed, roughly 90% were seen once. The sample comprised PBMCs or T cells enriched from blood (not recorded which). The V and J genes are TRBV7-8 and TRBJ2-5; D may be TRBD1 (6 bases). This TCR came from a woman aged 35 to 49 who had been exposed to COVID-19. CDR3 sequence (DNA): TGTGCCAGCAGCTTCTTCAGGGGTACCCAAGAGACCCAGTACTTC. Its translation is CASSFFRGTQETQYF.